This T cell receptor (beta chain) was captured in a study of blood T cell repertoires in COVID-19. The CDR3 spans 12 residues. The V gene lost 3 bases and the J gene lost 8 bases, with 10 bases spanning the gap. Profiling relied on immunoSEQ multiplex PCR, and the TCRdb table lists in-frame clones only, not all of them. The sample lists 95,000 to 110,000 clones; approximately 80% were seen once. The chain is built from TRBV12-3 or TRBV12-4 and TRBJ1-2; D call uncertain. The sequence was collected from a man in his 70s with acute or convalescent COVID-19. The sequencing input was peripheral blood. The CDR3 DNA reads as TGTGCCAGCAGTTTCGGGGTCGGGGGCTACACCTTC. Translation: CASSFGVGGYTF.